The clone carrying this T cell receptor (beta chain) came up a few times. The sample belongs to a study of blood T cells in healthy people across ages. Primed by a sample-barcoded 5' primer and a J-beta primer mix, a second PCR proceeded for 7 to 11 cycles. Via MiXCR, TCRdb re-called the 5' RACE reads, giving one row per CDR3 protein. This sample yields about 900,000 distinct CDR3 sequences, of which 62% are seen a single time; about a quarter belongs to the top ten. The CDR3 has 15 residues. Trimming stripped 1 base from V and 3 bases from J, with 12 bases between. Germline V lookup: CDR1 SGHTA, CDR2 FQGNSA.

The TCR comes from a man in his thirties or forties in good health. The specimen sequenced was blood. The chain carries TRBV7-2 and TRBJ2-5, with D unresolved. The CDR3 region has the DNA TGTGCCAGCAGCTTAGTAGGAGCTAGGGAAGAGACCCAGTACTTC. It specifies CASSLVGAREETQYF.